A selection of T cell receptor beta chains follows, all from one sample in a study of shared clonotypes between healthy human individuals. Profiled with immunoSEQ multiplex PCR; TCRdb holds only in-frame clones, not every one. The sample has 2 million to 2.5 million clones, almost 96% seen once. The sample comprised naive CD4+ T cells sorted from blood. These receptor sequences come from a man aged 18 to 29 in good health. Both conserved end residues are part of each CDR3. D genes are given only for firm matches. The listing skips clone size in some rows; elsewhere it reads once, few, many or a size class.

.	TRBJ2-7	.	TRBV30	CAWSDEYEQYF	TGTGCCTGGAGTGACGAGTACGAGCAGTACTTC
.	TRBJ2-5	.	TRBV7-9	CASSKSSRERETQYF	TGTGCCAGCAGCAAAAGTTCCCGGGAGCGGGAGACCCAGTACTTC
.	TRBJ1-4	once	TRBV6-5	CASSEEGIVEKLFF	TGTGCCAGCAGTGAGGAAGGGATCGTAGAAAAACTGTTTTTT
.	TRBJ2-7	once	TRBV18	CASSPGVEAYEQYF	TGTGCCAGCTCACCTGGGGTGGAAGCGTACGAGCAGTACTTC
.	TRBJ2-1	.	TRBV5-1	CASSEDTSWDEQFF	TGCGCCAGCAGCGAGGACACTAGTTGGGATGAGCAGTTCTTC
.	TRBJ2-5	.	TRBV5-1	CASSGGTVAETQYF	TGCGCCAGCAGCGGAGGGACAGTCGCAGAGACCCAGTACTTC
.	TRBJ2-2	.	TRBV11-2	CASSWRTGAGELFF	TGTGCCAGCAGCTGGAGAACGGGGGCCGGGGAGCTGTTTTTT
TRBD1	TRBJ1-1	.	TRBV19	CASRIWTGAEAFF	TGTGCCAGTAGGATCTGGACAGGGGCCGAAGCTTTCTTT
.	TRBJ2-5	.	TRBV6-1	CASSGQGSVQETQYF	TGTGCCAGCAGTGGGCAGGGTAGTGTTCAAGAGACCCAGTACTTC
.	TRBJ1-4	.	TRBV6-1	CASTLRGQHEKLFF	TGTGCCAGCACGTTACGGGGCCAGCATGAAAAACTGTTTTTT
.	TRBJ2-1	.	TRBV7-9	CASSLVEGSPYNEQFF	TGTGCCAGCAGCTTAGTAGAGGGCTCCCCATACAATGAGCAGTTCTTC
.	TRBJ1-6	.	TRBV2	CASSDWRTAPLHF	TGTGCCAGCAGTGACTGGAGAACGGCACCCCTCCACTTT
.	TRBJ1-2	.	TRBV5-1	CASSLDDERGIYGYTF	TGCGCCAGCAGCTTGGATGACGAGAGGGGAATATATGGCTACACCTTC